This T cell receptor (beta chain) was sequenced in a study of CD8 T cells in Susac syndrome (dated by TCRdb to between 2018 and 2021). Study-level background: The study used repertoire sequencing to test whether antigen drove CD8+ T cell activation and differentiation in Susac syndrome.

The CDR3 spans 14 residues, from the cysteine through the phenylalanine. Kept here is only the CDR3 DNA, which spans 42 bases and is read in frame from base 1. Here V drops 10 bases and J drops 3 bases, and the junction holds 10 bases not matched to any gene. Taken from the germline V gene (reference sequence), the CDR1 and CDR2 loops are LNHDA and SQIVND. The paper as a whole reports these results and caveats: The TCR sequencing and HLA analysis was acknowledged to have included a relatively small number of individuals.

As regards this clonotype: Its antigen is not yet known. No base quality values were provided; no much bigger clone lies one nucleotide off.

RNA was extracted using the RNeasy kit, and roughly 0.45 to 1 ug of the RNA was reverse transcribed with random hexamers. The immunoSEQ multiplex PCR assay, which covers 54 Vbeta and 13 Jbeta segments, was used to amplify TCR beta CDR3 regions. To correct PCR amplification bias, a synthetic template baseline was used for both primer optimization and computational correction. The original methods were these. Only productive sequences were kept, with reads annotated to V, D and J genes according to IMGT and analyzed in immunoSEQ Analyzer. To calculate clonality, Shannon entropy was normalized by log2 of the number of productive unique sequences and then subtracted from one. Public and private clones were assessed among the 100 most prevalent clones of each patient and control. Clones were defined as Susac-specific if absent from the healthy and MS cohorts, from more than 900 published viral clones and from other ImmuneACCESS disease sequences. In TCRdb, the public reads were trimmed at Q25 with fastp and aligned with MiXCR, with productive beta chains retained. CDR3 protein sequences are deduplicated, and each keeps its most common genes and DNA. Here the V and J calls rest on TCRdb's processing, not on the authors' analysis. The sample table lists some 99,000 distinct CDR3 sequences, around 95% of them with a count of one. The top ten constitute 0.096% of the sample.

High-throughput TCR beta sequencing profiled peripheral blood CD8+ and CD4+ T cells from healthy donors, Susac syndrome patients and multiple sclerosis patients. Healthy donors were included as age- and sex-matched controls. CD8+ TEMRA cells were enriched by FACS, while bulk CD8+ and CD4+ T cells were purified by magnetic negative isolation. Blood was collected in EDTA tubes and processed within 24 hours, with PBMCs isolated through density gradient centrifugation. PBMCs intended for TCR sequencing were cryopreserved in liquid nitrogen and were subsequently thawed in a 37 degrees C water bath. Purity of sorted or isolated CD4+, CD8+ and CD8+ TEMRA cells was at least 90%.

This clonotype was sampled from a human donor in good health. Rearrangement joined TRBV19 to TRBJ2-7, and TRBD1 aligns with 9 junction nucleotides. Sequenced input: CD4+ T cells from PBMCs. The CDR3: CATQGTGMVYEQYF. The nucleotides are TGTGCCACCCAAGGGACAGGGATGGTCTACGAGCAGTACTTC.